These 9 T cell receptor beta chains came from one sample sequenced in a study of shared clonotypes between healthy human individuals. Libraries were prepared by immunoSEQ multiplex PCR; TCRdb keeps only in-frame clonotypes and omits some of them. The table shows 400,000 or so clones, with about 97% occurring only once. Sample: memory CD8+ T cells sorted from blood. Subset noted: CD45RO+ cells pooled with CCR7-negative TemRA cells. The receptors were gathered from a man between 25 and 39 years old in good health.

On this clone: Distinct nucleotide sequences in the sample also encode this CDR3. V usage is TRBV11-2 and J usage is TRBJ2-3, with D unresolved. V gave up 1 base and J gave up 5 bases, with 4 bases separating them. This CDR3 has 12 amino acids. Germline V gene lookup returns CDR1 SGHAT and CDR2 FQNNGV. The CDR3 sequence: CASSLVGDTQYF. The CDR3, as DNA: TGTGCCAGCAGCTTAGTCGGAGATACGCAGTATTTT.

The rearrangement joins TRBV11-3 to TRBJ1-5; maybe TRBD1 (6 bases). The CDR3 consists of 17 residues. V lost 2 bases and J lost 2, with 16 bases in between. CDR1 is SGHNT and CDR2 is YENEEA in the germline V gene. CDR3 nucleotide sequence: TGTGCCAGCAGCTTACTCCAACGGGGGCGCGGCAATCAGCCCCAGCATTTT. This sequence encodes CASSLLQRGRGNQPQHF.

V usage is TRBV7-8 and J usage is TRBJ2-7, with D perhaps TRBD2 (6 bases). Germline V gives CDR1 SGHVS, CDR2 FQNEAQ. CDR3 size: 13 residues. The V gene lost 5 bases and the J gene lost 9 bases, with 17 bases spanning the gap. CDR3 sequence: CASSEGTVPRQYF. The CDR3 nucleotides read TGTGCCAGCAGCGAAGGGACTGTTCCCCGGCAGTACTTC.

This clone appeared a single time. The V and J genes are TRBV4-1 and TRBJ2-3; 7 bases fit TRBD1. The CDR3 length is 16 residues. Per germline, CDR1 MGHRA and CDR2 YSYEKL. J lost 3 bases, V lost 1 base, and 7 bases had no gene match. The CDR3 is CASSQGPTGSTDTQYF. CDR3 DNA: TGCGCCAGCAGCCAAGGACCGACAGGGAGTACAGATACGCAGTATTTT.

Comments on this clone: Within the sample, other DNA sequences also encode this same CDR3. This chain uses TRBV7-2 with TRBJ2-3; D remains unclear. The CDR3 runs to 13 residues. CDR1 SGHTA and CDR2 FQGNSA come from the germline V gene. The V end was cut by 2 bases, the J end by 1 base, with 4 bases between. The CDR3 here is CASSLTGTDTQYF. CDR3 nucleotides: TGTGCCAGCAGCTTAACAGGCACAGATACGCAGTATTTT.

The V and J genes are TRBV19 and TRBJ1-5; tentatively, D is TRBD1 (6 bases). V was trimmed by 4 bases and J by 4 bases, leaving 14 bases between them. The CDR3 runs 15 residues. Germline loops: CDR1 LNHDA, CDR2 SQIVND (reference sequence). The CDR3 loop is CASSTPYRANQPQHF. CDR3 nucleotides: TGTGCCAGTAGTACCCCTTACAGGGCGAATCAGCCCCAGCATTTT.

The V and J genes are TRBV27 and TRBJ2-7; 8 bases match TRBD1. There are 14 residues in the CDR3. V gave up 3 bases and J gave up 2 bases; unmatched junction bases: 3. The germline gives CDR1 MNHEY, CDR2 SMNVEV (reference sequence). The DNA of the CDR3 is TGTGCCAGCAGTTTCCGGGACAGGACCTACGAGCAGTACTTC. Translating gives CASSFRDRTYEQYF.

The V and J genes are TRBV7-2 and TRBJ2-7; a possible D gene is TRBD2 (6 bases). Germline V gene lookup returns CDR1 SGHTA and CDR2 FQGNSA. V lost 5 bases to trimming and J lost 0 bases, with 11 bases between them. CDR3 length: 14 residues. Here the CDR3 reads CASSLGLGSYEQYF. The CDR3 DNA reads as TGTGCCAGCAGCCTGGGACTCGGCTCCTACGAGCAGTACTTC.

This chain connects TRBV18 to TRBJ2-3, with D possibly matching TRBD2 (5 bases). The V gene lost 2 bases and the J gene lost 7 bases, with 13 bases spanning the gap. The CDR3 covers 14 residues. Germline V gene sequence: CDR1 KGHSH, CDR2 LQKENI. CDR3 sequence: CASSPDYPVHTQYF. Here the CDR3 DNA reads TGTGCCAGCTCACCAGACTACCCTGTCCATACGCAGTATTTT.